This T cell receptor (beta chain) was profiled in a study of blood T cell repertoires in COVID-19. TCRdb keeps only in-frame clones here, not all; method: immunoSEQ multiplex PCR. The data hold around 190,000 clones, with roughly 87% observed a single time. CDR1 is LGHNA, CDR2 YSLEER, per germline. V was pared by 0 bases and J by 4 bases, with 13 bases between. The CDR3 covers 17 residues. The chain links TRBV4-3 to TRBJ2-6; D unclear. Source material: peripheral blood. The TCR comes from a woman in her seventies with COVID-19, enrolled during active disease. The chain's CDR3 is CASSQDVTTSGANVLTF. The DNA for the CDR3 is TGCGCCAGCAGCCAAGATGTCACAACGTCCGGGGCCAACGTCCTGACTTTC.